This T cell receptor beta chain was found in a study of T-cell memory formation after mild COVID-19. Study in general: Each donor largely had its own TCR clusters. The study's findings and limits: Contracting clones localized mainly to CM and EM when CD4+ and mainly to EMRA when CD8+. Whereas later expanders leaned CD4+, clones contracting day 15 to 85 showed a balanced CD4/CD8 makeup.

For this clonotype: Its target is not known.

This CDR3 contains 14 residues. Germline V CDR1 and CDR2: MNHEY, SMNVEV (reference sequence). Trimming stripped 3 bases from V and 4 bases from J, with 12 bases between. TCRdb re-analysed the 5' RACE reads in MiXCR, keeping a single row per CDR3 protein. The data hold roughly 380,000 distinct CDR3 sequences, with 25% to 30% observed a single time. The chain is built from TRBV27 and TRBJ1-1, with D possibly TRBD1 on 5 matching bases. The sequenced material came from PBMCs or a T cell subset sorted from them (not recorded which). The source of this sequence is an adult woman who had mild COVID-19 (a few samples of this study predate the infection). Cell type and time point are not known. The chain's CDR3 is CASSLEGPATEAFF. The DNA of the CDR3 is TGTGCCAGCAGTTTGGAGGGGCCAGCCACTGAAGCTTTCTTT.